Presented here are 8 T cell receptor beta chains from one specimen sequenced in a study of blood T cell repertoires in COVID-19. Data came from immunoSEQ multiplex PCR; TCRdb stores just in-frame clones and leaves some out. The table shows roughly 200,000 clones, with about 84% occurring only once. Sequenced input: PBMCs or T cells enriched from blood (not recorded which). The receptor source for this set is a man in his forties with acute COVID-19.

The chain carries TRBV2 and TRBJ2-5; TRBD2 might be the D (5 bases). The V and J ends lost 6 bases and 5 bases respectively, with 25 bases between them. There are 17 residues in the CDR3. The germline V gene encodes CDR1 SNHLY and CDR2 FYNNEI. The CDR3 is CASRLRMTDSILETQYF. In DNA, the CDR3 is TGTGCCAGCAGGTTGAGAATGACGGACTCAATATTGGAGACCCAGTACTTC.

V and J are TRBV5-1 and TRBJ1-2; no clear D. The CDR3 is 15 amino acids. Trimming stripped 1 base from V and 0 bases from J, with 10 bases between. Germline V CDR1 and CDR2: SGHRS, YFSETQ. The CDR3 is CASSLRESSNYGYTF. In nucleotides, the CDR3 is TGCGCCAGCAGCTTGAGGGAGTCCTCTAACTATGGCTACACCTTC.

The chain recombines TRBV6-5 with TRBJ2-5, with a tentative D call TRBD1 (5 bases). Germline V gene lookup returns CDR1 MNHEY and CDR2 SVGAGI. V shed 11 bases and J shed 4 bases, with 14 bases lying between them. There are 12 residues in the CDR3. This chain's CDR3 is CAGSGLRETQYF. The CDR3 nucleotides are TGTGCCGGATCAGGGCTGAGAGAGACCCAGTACTTC.

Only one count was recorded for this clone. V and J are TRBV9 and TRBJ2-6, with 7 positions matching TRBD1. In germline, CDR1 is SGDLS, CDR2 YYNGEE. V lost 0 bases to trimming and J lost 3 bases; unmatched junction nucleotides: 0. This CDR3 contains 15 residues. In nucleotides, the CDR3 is TGTGCCAGCAGCGTAGCAGGGGGTGGGGCCAACGTCCTGACTTTC. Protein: CASSVAGGGANVLTF.

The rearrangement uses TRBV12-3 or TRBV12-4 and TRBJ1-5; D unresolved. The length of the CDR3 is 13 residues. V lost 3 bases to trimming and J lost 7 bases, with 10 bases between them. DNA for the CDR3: TGTGCCAGCAGTTTGGCAGGAAGGCAGCCCCAGCATTTT. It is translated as CASSLAGRQPQHF.

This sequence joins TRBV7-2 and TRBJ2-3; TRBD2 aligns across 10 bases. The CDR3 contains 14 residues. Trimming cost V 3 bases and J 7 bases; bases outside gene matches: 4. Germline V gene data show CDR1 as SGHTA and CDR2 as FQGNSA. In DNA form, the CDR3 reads TGTGCCAGCAGCTTGGGGACTAGCGTAAATACGCAGTATTTT. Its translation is CASSLGTSVNTQYF.

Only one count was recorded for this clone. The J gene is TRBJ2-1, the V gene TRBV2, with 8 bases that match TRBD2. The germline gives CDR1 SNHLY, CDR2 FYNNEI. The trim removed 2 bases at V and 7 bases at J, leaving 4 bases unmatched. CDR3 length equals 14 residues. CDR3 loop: CASSELAGGNEQFF. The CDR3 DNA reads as TGTGCCAGCAGTGAACTAGCGGGCGGAAATGAGCAGTTCTTC.

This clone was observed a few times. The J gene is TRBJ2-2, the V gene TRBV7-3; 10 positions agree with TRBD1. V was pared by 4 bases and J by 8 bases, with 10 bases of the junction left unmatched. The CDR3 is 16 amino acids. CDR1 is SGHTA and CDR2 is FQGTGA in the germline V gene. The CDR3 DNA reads TGTGCCAGCAGCTCGACAGGGGGCGCAAATCTGGGGGAGCTGTTTTTT. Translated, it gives CASSSTGGANLGELFF.